This T cell receptor beta chain emerged from a study of blood T cells in healthy people across ages (dated by TCRdb to the mid-2010s). About the study as a whole: In model experiments, roughly one uniquely barcoded TCR beta cDNA molecule per two T cells was captured by template switching. The study measured age-related changes in TCR beta repertoire diversity using deep sequencing normalized with unique cDNA molecular identifiers. Four age groups were formed from the donors: young (average 16 years), middle-aged (approximately 40), aged (around 62) and long-lived (roughly 88). Donors of different ages were randomly distributed across sequencing lanes to avoid experimental bias. Using the same blood draw, the study looked at two additional independent replicas of 1 million unique cDNA reads for two donors, one aged 18 to 30 and the other aged 80 or older. Overall study results and their limits: Observed TCR beta diversity correlated strongly with the percentage of naive T cells measured by flow cytometry. Observed TCR beta diversity per million T cells fell roughly linearly with age, and a significant reduction was already apparent by age roughly 40. Estimates of total diversity based on one million sequenced T cells were considered lower bounds and underestimates. Bulk unsorted PBMC profiling prevented conclusive comparison of naive and antigen-experienced compartments. Donor CMV infection status was unknown, potentially confounding age-related changes in expanded clonotypes. Compared with the aged group, the long-lived group had more naive CD4+ T cells, fewer expanded clones and increased TCR diversity, suggesting age selection.

In this sample, this clonotype turned up a few times. It lacks a known antigen. No per-base quality is available; no much larger clone lies one base away. The donors were some 39 Caucasian individuals from Russia, aged 6 to 90 years, who were systemically healthy. Each donor gave ten milliliters of peripheral blood, collected into EDTA-treated Vacutainer tubes. Ficoll-Paque density-gradient centrifugation was used to isolate PBMCs, with at least 6 million obtained per sample. Total RNA, at least 5.5 micrograms per sample, was extracted from PBMCs with Trizol reagent. For every donor, flow cytometry on a PBMC aliquot measured the percentage of naive CD45RAhigh/CD27high T cells. Libraries were built with 5' RACE. The run used an Illumina HiSeq 2500. The second PCR ran for about 7 to 11 cycles and used a J-beta primer mix along with a sample-barcoded 5' primer. A unique molecular identifier was introduced onto each TCR beta cDNA molecule by a template-switch 5' adaptor carrying 12 random nucleotides. At least 2.5 million CDR3-containing paired-end reads were obtained from each sample. All of the RNA was converted into first-strand cDNA using the Mint cDNA synthesis kit, with a TRBC-specific oligonucleotide serving as the primer. After uracil-DNA glycosylase treatment, a first 18-cycle PCR used universal primers M1SS and BC2_uni_R on all cDNA. On the study's bioinformatics: Normalization of each sample was performed by random selection of 1 million high-quality reads, each carrying a distinct molecular identifier. Reads sharing molecular identifiers were discarded rather than binned into consensus sequences. MiTCR, run with a Q25 quality threshold and the strictest error-elimination algorithm, handled CDR3 identification, clonotype clustering and error correction. Lower-bound total TCR beta diversity was estimated with a nonparametric unseen species model using Euler transformation. Through fastp at Q25 and MiXCR, TCRdb rebuilt clones from the public reads, retaining in-frame beta chains. Each record represents a unique CDR3 protein, reported with the most common genes and DNA among its rows. The V and J calls shown here were made by TCRdb, not taken from the authors' results. The sample table records 1,500,000 or so distinct CDR3 sequences; around 40% of these occur just once. The ten most abundant clones make up more than 4% of the sample.

The sample consisted of blood. The TCR was taken from a woman aged 18-35 years in good health.

The DNA is as follows: TGCGCCAGCAGCCAGTCGGGACAGGGGACCTACGAGCAGTACTTC. This is translated as CASSQSGQGTYEQYF. The rearranged segments are TRBV4-1 and TRBJ2-7; 10 of the junction bases match TRBD1. Ends trimmed: V by 3 bases, J by 2 bases; bases unmatched to a gene: 4. The CDR3 sequence holds 15 residues, the cysteine and phenylalanine included. The retained sequence is limited to the CDR3, 45 bases, with the frame set at the first base. The germline V gene yields MGHRA for CDR1 and YSYEKL for CDR2.